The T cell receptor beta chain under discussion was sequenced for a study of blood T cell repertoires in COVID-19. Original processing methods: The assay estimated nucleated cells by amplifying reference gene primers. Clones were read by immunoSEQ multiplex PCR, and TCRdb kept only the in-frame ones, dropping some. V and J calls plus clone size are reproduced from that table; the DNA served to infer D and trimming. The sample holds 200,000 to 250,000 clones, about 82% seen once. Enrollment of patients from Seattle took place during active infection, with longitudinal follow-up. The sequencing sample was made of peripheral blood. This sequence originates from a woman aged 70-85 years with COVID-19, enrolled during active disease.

The CDR3 nucleotides read TGTGCCAGCAGCCCCCAGGGACAGGGGGCGCGCTACGAGCAGTACTTC. It is translated as CASSPQGQGARYEQYF. This sequence joins TRBV7-2 and TRBJ2-7; 12 nucleotides agree with TRBD1. Germline-derived CDR1 and CDR2 are SGHTA and FQGNSA. V shed 5 bases, J shed 3 bases, and the junction held 8 bases outside the gene matches. The CDR3 length is 16 residues.